This TCR beta chain was retrieved from a study of T cell responses to AZD1222 COVID-19 vaccine. Study-wide results and caveats: Baseline testing showed seropositivity in only a handful of AZD1222 recipients. The donor cohort was predominantly white British with a female majority, and clonal diversity may have been underestimated.

V lost 2 bases, J lost 5 bases, and 5 bases stayed unmatched. Per the germline V gene, CDR1 is ENHRY and CDR2 is SYGVKD. CDR3 length equals 14 residues. Worth noting for this clone: No antigen is known for it.

The table came from immunoSEQ multiplex PCR; TCRdb's copy has only in-frame clones and leaves some out. Of 55,000 to 75,000 clones listed, about four fifths were seen once; the top ten hold more than 20%. The clonotype was recovered from an adult in good health. The J gene is TRBJ1-2, the V gene TRBV10-3, with 7 bases identical to TRBD1. The sample consisted of peripheral blood, taken on day 0 of MenACWY control vaccination. CDR3 in amino acids: CAISERTGPYGYTF. CDR3 in DNA: TGTGCCATCAGTGAGCGGACAGGACCGTATGGCTACACCTTC.